The 22 T cell receptor beta chains below were found in one sample sequenced in a study of patients and donors after allogeneic stem cell transplantation. TCRdb independently ran MiXCR on the RT-PCR reads; one entry per CDR3 protein. Here the sample spans roughly 180,000 distinct CDR3 sequences, less than 45% being singletons. Sequencing was carried out using blood, either unsorted or a sorted T cell fraction (not recorded which). Source of these receptors: a human donor who was either an allogeneic HSCT recipient or a stem cell or donor lymphocyte infusion donor (not recorded which). It is not recorded whose cells these are; they may come from a transplant donor.

The chain links TRBV12-3 or TRBV12-4 to TRBJ1-1, with D possibly TRBD1 on 6 matching bases. V was trimmed by 4 bases and J by 2 bases, leaving 11 bases between them. CDR3 length: 14 amino acids. The CDR3 here is CASSSTGRNTEAFF. The CDR3 coding sequence is TGTGCCAGCAGTTCCACAGGGAGAAACACTGAAGCTTTCTTT.

V gene TRBV4-2 combines with J gene TRBJ1-2; 9 bases agree with TRBD1. Trimming cost V 4 bases and J 4 bases; bases outside gene matches: 10. The CDR3 spans 16 residues. Germline V gene data show CDR1 as LGHNA and CDR2 as YNFKEQ. As DNA, the CDR3 is TGTGCCAGCAGCCGGAATACAGGGGGCCGGCGCTATGGCTACACCTTC. This codes for CASSRNTGGRRYGYTF.

This clonotype was detected many times. The chain recombines TRBV7-2 with TRBJ1-5; D gene unclear. Trimming removed 5 bases at V and 2 bases at J, with 13 bases between. Germline CDR1 is SGHTA and CDR2 is FQGNSA. The CDR3 totals 15 residues. CDR3 DNA: TGTGCCAGCAGCCTGGAAGCAGGAGGCAATCAGCCCCAGCATTTT. It is translated as CASSLEAGGNQPQHF.

This clonotype was observed a few times. CDR3 bases: TGTGCCAGCAGCTTAGGCCGGGACAGGGGCTCGCCCCAGCATTTT. Protein product: CASSLGRDRGSPQHF. The chain carries TRBV13 and TRBJ1-5, with 10 nucleotides matching TRBD1. J lost 9 bases, V lost 0 bases, and 5 bases had no gene match. The CDR3 length is 15 residues. Germline V gene lookup returns CDR1 PRHDT and CDR2 FYEKMQ (reference sequence).

The chain links TRBV11-1 to TRBJ2-5; tentatively, D is TRBD2 (7 bases). The CDR3 runs 16 residues. Trimming shortened V by 5 bases and J by 5 bases, and 21 bases separated the two germline ends. Germline V CDR1 and CDR2: SGHAT, FQDESV (reference sequence). The DNA of the CDR3 is TGTGCCAGCAGCCCGGGGGGCGAGGGAGCGGCGGAGACCCAGTACTTC. Protein sequence: CASSPGGEGAAETQYF.

The rearrangement uses TRBV28 and TRBJ2-3; 9 bases map to TRBD1. The CDR3 covers 14 residues. The junction had 7 bases not matched to a gene; V was cut back by 7 bases and J by 5 bases. The germline CDR1 and CDR2 sequences are MDHEN and SYDVKM. As DNA, the CDR3 is TGTGCCAGCACCCCGACAGGGGGAATAGATACGCAGTATTTT. Its protein product is CASTPTGGIDTQYF. Complete variable domain (other parts from reference TRBV28 and TRBJ2-3): DVKVTQSSRYLVKRTGEKVFLECVQDMDHENMFWYRQDPGLGLRLIYFSYDVKMKEKGDIPEGYSVSREKKERFSLILESASTNQTSMYLCASTPTGGIDTQYFGPGTRLTVL.

V usage is TRBV6-1 and J usage is TRBJ2-3; TRBD2 agrees at 10 bases. Per the germline V gene, CDR1 is MNHNS and CDR2 is SASEGT. This CDR3 spans 15 amino acids. V trimming: 0 bases; J trimming: 4 bases; junction bases outside the gene matches: 1. The CDR3 region has the DNA TGTGCCAGCAGTGAAGCAACTAGCGGGGCAGATACGCAGTATTTT. Encoded protein: CASSEATSGADTQYF.

V usage is TRBV2 and J usage is TRBJ2-2; D call uncertain. Germline lookup yields CDR1 SNHLY and CDR2 FYNNEI. This CDR3 contains 13 residues. V was cut by 8 bases and J by 8 bases, with 15 bases left in between. The CDR3 here is CASHPSVVGELFF. The DNA of the CDR3 is TGTGCCAGCCACCCTTCGGTGGTAGGGGAGCTGTTTTTT.

This clonotype was counted a few times. This chain connects TRBV2 to TRBJ2-5; 9 positions match TRBD2. Germline CDR1 SNHLY, CDR2 FYNNEI. Unmatched junction bases numbered 4, after V lost 4 bases and J lost 1 base. CDR3 size: 15 residues. The CDR3 sequence: CASSGRTSAQETQYF. CDR3 DNA sequence: TGTGCCAGCAGTGGTAGGACTAGCGCCCAAGAGACCCAGTACTTC.

The chain employs TRBV4-3 and TRBJ2-5, with TRBD1 matching over 8 bases. V was pared by 4 bases and J by 5 bases, with 6 bases of the junction left unmatched. The V gene's germline CDR1 is LGHNA and CDR2 YSLEER. The CDR3 has 14 amino acids. The CDR3 spells CASSPDRARETQYF. DNA of the CDR3: TGCGCCAGCAGCCCGGACAGGGCTCGTGAGACCCAGTACTTC.

The chain employs TRBV5-1 and TRBJ2-5; either TRBD1 or TRBD2 may fit D (6 bases each). Deletions cut 0 bases from V and 5 bases from J, with 11 bases between. The germline gives CDR1 SGHRS, CDR2 YFSETQ. The CDR3 is 14 residues long. This CDR3 reads CASSLEGGDETQYF. The CDR3 DNA reads TGCGCCAGCAGCTTGGAGGGGGGCGACGAGACCCAGTACTTC.

The V and J genes are TRBV10-3 and TRBJ2-2; possibly TRBD2 for D (6 bases). V was shortened by 10 bases and J by 0 bases, with 12 bases between the two germline ends. The CDR3 runs 14 residues. CDR1 is ENHRY and CDR2 is SYGVKD in the germline V gene. The CDR3 DNA reads TGTGCCACTCTTCCTAGCGCGAACACCGGGGAGCTGTTTTTT. It translates to CATLPSANTGELFF.

The V call is TRBV27, the J call TRBJ2-3, with TRBD2 identical over 13 bases. V was clipped by 7 bases and J by 4 bases; unmatched bases: 5. CDR3 length: 15 amino acids. Germline CDR1 is MNHEY and CDR2 is SMNVEV (reference sequence). The CDR3 DNA reads as TGTGCCAGCACCACTAGCGGGAGGGGTGCAGATACGCAGTATTTT. Protein: CASTTSGRGADTQYF.

The V and J genes are TRBV5-1 and TRBJ1-6; D gene uncertain. V was shortened by 6 bases and J by 1 base, with 8 bases between the two germline ends. The CDR3 spans 14 residues. From germline, CDR1 is SGHRS and CDR2 YFSETQ. CDR3 DNA sequence: TGCGCCAGCACGGAGCGGTCCTATAATTCACCCCTCCACTTT. Its protein product is CASTERSYNSPLHF.

This chain joins TRBV12-3 or TRBV12-4 and TRBJ1-1; the D gene is possibly TRBD1 (5 bases). The CDR3 spans 12 residues. The ends were cut back, 3 bases at V and 11 bases at J, with 13 bases in the middle. The CDR3 nucleotides are TGTGCCAGCAGTTTGAAAAGGGGTGAGGCTTTCTTT. Amino acids: CASSLKRGEAFF.

This chain's CDR3 is CAISAGMNTEAFF. The CDR3 nucleotides are TGTGCCATCAGCGCAGGCATGAACACTGAAGCTTTCTTT. The chain recombines TRBV10-3 with TRBJ1-1; no reliable D call. Germline values: CDR1 ENHRY, CDR2 SYGVKD. Trimming shortened V by 6 bases and J by 0 bases, and 8 bases separated the two germline ends. The CDR3 is 13 residues long.

This chain joins TRBV12-3 or TRBV12-4 and TRBJ1-5; D unclear. The CDR3 runs 17 residues. The V and J ends lost 2 bases and 2 bases respectively, with 16 bases between them. Written as DNA, the CDR3 is TGTGCCAGCAGTTTAAGACTCAGCGAGAGGGGCAATCAGCCCCAGCATTTT. Residues: CASSLRLSERGNQPQHF.

The rearrangement links TRBV24-1 to TRBJ2-1, with 11 bases that match TRBD2. Germline assignment: CDR1 KGHDR and CDR2 SFDVKD. The length of the CDR3 is 16 residues. Trimming took 1 base from V and 8 from J; bases not matched to a gene: 6. As DNA, the CDR3 is TGTGCCACCAGTGATTTTGTAGCGGGAGGGCCCGATGAGCAGTTCTTC. It is translated as CATSDFVAGGPDEQFF.

J is TRBJ1-3 and V is TRBV2; D unresolved. Germline CDR1 SNHLY, CDR2 FYNNEI. V lost 7 bases and J 2 bases, leaving 12 bases between the germline ends. The CDR3 is 14 residues long. The DNA of the CDR3 is TGTGCCAGCATGACGTTGGGAACTGGAAACACCATATATTTT. This encodes CASMTLGTGNTIYF.

CDR3 amino acids: CASSVRLAGSYNEQFF. CDR3 in DNA: TGCGCCAGCAGCGTGAGACTAGCGGGCTCCTACAATGAGCAGTTCTTC. The genes are TRBV5-1 and TRBJ2-1, with 10 bases fitting TRBD2. The V gene's germline CDR1 is SGHRS and CDR2 YFSETQ. This CDR3 region has 16 residues. The V gene end was trimmed by 4 bases and the J gene end by 0 bases; junction bases not matched to a gene: 4.

The table lists this clonotype with a few counts. This chain connects TRBV20-1 to TRBJ2-7; TRBD1 or TRBD2 may be the D gene (5 bases each). Germline V gene lookup returns CDR1 DFQATT and CDR2 SNEGSKA (reference sequence). V was shortened by 0 bases and J by 6 bases, with 18 bases between the two germline ends. The CDR3 consists of 15 residues. The CDR3 region is CSARDPKGTTGEQYF. The CDR3, as DNA: TGCAGTGCTAGAGATCCTAAGGGGACGACGGGCGAGCAGTACTTC.

This rearrangement joins TRBV6-5 to TRBJ2-2, with D unresolved. The germline CDR1 and CDR2 sequences are MNHEY and SVGAGI. Trimming removed 4 bases at V and 6 bases at J, with 12 bases between. The CDR3 sequence is 14 residues long. CDR3 sequence reads: CASSFLTAPGELFF. CDR3 DNA sequence: TGTGCCAGCAGTTTCCTCACGGCTCCCGGGGAGCTGTTTTTT.